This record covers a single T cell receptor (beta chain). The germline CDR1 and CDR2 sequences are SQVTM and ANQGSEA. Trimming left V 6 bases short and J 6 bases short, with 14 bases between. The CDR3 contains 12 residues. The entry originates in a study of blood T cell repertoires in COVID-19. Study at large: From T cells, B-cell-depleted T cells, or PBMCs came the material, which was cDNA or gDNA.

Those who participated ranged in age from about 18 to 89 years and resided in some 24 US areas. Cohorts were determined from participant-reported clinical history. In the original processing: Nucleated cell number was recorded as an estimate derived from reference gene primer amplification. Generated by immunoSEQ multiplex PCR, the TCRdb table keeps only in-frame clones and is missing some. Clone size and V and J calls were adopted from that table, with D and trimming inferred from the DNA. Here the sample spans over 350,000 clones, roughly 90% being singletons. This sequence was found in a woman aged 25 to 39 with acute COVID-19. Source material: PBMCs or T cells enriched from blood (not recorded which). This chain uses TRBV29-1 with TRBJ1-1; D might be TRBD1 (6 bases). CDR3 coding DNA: TGCAGCGTCAACTGGGCAGGGGCTGAAGCTTTCTTT. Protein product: CSVNWAGAEAFF.